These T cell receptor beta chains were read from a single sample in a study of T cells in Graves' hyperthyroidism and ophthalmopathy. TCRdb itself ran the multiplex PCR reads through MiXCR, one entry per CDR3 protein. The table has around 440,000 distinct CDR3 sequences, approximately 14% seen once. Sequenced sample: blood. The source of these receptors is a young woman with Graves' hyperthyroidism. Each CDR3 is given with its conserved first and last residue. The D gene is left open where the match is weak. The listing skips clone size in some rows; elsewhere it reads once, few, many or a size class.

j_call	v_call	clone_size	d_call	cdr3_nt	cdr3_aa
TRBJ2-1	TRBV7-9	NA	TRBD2	TGTGCCAGCAGCCTACTAGCGGGAGGGACGTGGAATGAGCAGTTCTTC	CASSLLAGGTWNEQFF
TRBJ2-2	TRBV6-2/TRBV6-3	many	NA	TGTGCCAGCAGTTTCAGGGTGGGCACCGGGGAGCTGTTTTTT	CASSFRVGTGELFF
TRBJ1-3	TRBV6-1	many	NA	TGTGCCAGCAGGAATAGGGGGACAGGAAACACCATATATTTT	CASRNRGTGNTIYF
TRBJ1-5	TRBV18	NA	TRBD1	TGTGCCAGCTCACCTGACAGGGATAGCAATCAGCCCCAGCATTTT	CASSPDRDSNQPQHF
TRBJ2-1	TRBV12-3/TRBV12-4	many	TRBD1	TGTGCCAGCAGTTTTTTGGACAGGGCAAGGAATGAGCAGTTCTTC	CASSFLDRARNEQFF
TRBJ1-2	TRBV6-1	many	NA	TGTGCCAGCACCACCCTCGGTCCAGGGCTCCTGCACTATGGCTACACCTTC	CASTTLGPGLLHYGYTF
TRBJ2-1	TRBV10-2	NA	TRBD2	TGCGCCAGCAACCATGACTCGGTAGCGGGACTCTCCTACAATGAGCAGTTCTTC	CASNHDSVAGLSYNEQFF
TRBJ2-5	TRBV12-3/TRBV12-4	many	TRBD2	TGTGCCAGCAGCTTCCGACGTAGCGGGAGGACGGAGACCCAGTACTTC	CASSFRRSGRTETQYF
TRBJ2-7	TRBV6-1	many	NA	TGTGCCAGCAGTTACGGGACTGGGGACCACTACGAGCAGTACTTC	CASSYGTGDHYEQYF
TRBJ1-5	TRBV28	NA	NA	TGTGCCAGCAGGGAGTTGACGGATAGCAATCAGCCCCAGCATTTT	CASRELTDSNQPQHF
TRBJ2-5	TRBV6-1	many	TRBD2	TGTGCCAGCAGTGATCTAGCGGGGGAGCAAGAGACCCAGTACTTC	CASSDLAGEQETQYF
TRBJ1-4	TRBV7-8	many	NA	TGTGCCAGCAGCTTAGCGCTCGACAAAAAACTGTTTTTT	CASSLALDKKLFF
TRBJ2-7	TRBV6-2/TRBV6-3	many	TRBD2	TGTGCCAGCAGGGACGGGACTAGCGGTACCTACGAGCAGTACTTC	CASRDGTSGTYEQYF
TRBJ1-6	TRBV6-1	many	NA	TGTGCCAGCAGTTACGGGACTGCCCCAAATTCACCCCTCCACTTT	CASSYGTAPNSPLHF
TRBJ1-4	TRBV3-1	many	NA	TGTGCCAGCAGCCAATGGGGCACTAATGAAAAACTGTTTTTT	CASSQWGTNEKLFF
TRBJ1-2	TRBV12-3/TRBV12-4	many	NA	TGTGCCAGCAGTTTAGAAAGGAGGGGCTACACCTTC	CASSLERRGYTF
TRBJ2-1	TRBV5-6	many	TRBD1	TGTGCCAGCAGTTCGGACAGGGAGAAGCAGTTCTTC	CASSSDREKQFF
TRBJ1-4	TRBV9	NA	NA	TGTGCCAGCAGCGTAGTTGGGACACCTAATGAAAAACTGTTTTTT	CASSVVGTPNEKLFF
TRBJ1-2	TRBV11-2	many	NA	TGTGCCAGCAGCTTAGAAGACAACTATGGCTACACCTTC	CASSLEDNYGYTF
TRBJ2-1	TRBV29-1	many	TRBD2	TGCAGCGTTTCCCCATCCGCGGGGGGGTCCATGGCGTTCTTC	CSVSPSAGGSMAFF